The present T cell receptor (beta chain) was sequenced within a study of blood T cell repertoires in COVID-19. Background on the study: Material from acute and convalescent COVID-19 was sourced from the United States, Italy and Spain.

In the original workflow: Counts of nucleated cells, estimated from reference gene primer amplification, were obtained. The method was immunoSEQ multiplex PCR; TCRdb's version includes in-frame clones alone and lacks a portion of them. V and J calls plus clone size are reproduced from that table; the DNA served to infer D and trimming. The repertoire holds 20,000 to 25,000 clones, roughly 75% seen once, with roughly 20% in the top ten. This CDR3 spans 22 amino acids. V shed 5 bases and J shed 0 bases, with 31 bases lying between them. Germline-derived CDR1 and CDR2 are MDHEN and SYDVKM. The chain combines TRBV28 with TRBJ2-2; D remains unclear. The receptor was isolated from a human donor in a cohort sampled during active or convalescent COVID-19. Sequenced material: peripheral blood. This CDR3 reads CASSPGWQLEVRFRANTGELFF. The CDR3 DNA reads as TGTGCCAGCAGTCCTGGATGGCAGTTGGAAGTTCGTTTCCGGGCGAACACCGGGGAGCTGTTTTTT. The full variable domain, completed using reference TRBV28 and TRBJ2-2, is DVKVTQSSRYLVKRTGEKVFLECVQDMDHENMFWYRQDPGLGLRLIYFSYDVKMKEKGDIPEGYSVSREKKERFSLILESASTNQTSMYLCASSPGWQLEVRFRANTGELFFGEGSRLTVL.